Listed here are 15 T cell receptor beta chains from one sample, sequenced in a study of T-cell memory formation after mild COVID-19. TCRdb ran MiXCR on the 5' RACE reads and lists one entry per CDR3 protein. This sample has some 150,000 distinct CDR3 sequences, with roughly 6.2% found just once. Sequenced input: PBMCs or a T cell subset sorted from them (not recorded which). The receptors here all came from an adult woman who had mild COVID-19 (a few samples of this study predate the infection). Cell type and time point are not known.

This clonotype was seen more than once but under ten times. The rearrangement links TRBV14 to TRBJ1-2; 12 bases map to TRBD1. Germline loops: CDR1 SGHDN, CDR2 FVKESK. With 1 base clipped from V and 8 bases from J, the junction kept 11 bases outside the gene matches. The CDR3 sequence is 17 residues long. CDR3 coding DNA: TGTGCCAGCAGCCAAGTTTTCGGGGGACAGGGGGCAAAAGGCTACACCTTC. Translation: CASSQVFGGQGAKGYTF.

This clonotype was seen a few times. The chain uses TRBV5-1 and TRBJ2-7; 10 bases agree with TRBD1. Trimming at V came to 4 bases and at J to 4 bases, leaving 5 bases not matched to a gene. The CDR3 is made up of 14 amino acids. Germline CDR1 and CDR2: SGHRS and YFSETQ. CDR3 loop: CASSRTGGGYEQYF. The CDR3 coding sequence is TGCGCCAGCAGCCGGACAGGGGGAGGATACGAGCAGTACTTC.

This clonotype was seen a handful of times. The genes are TRBV7-9 and TRBJ2-3; D is ambiguous. The germline V gene has CDR1 SEHNR and CDR2 FQNEAQ (reference sequence). Trimming cost V 3 bases and J 2 bases, with 6 bases left between them. The CDR3 has 13 residues. The CDR3 here is CASSFPVTDTQYF. The CDR3 DNA sequence: TGTGCCAGCAGCTTTCCTGTCACAGATACGCAGTATTTT.

This clonotype was counted between two and nine times. The CDR3 nucleotides read TGTGCCAGCAGTTTAATCCCACCTCGTGAAAAACTGTTTTTT. It codes for CASSLIPPREKLFF. J is TRBJ1-4 and V is TRBV7-9; D unresolved. CDR1 and CDR2 from the germline V gene are SEHNR and FQNEAQ (reference sequence). The CDR3 totals 14 residues. V gave up 6 bases and J gave up 7 bases, with 15 bases separating them. The variable domain in full, with the rest retrieved from reference TRBV7-9 and TRBJ1-4, is DTGVSQNPRHKITKRGQNVTFRCDPISEHNRLYWYRQTLGQGPEFLTYFQNEAQLEKSRLLSDRFSAERPKGSFSTLEIQRTEQGDSAMYLCASSLIPPREKLFFGSGTQLSVL.

Ten or more counts support this clonotype. V is TRBV7-9 and J is TRBJ1-6, with D maybe TRBD1 (6 bases). Trimming left V 1 base short and J 7 bases short, with 8 bases between. The CDR3 has 14 residues. Per the germline V gene, CDR1 is SEHNR and CDR2 is FQNEAQ (reference sequence). The CDR3 sequence: CASSLEQGNSPLHF. The CDR3 DNA is TGTGCCAGCAGCTTAGAACAGGGCAATTCACCCCTCCACTTT.

This clonotype was observed many times. The rearrangement joins TRBV20-1 to TRBJ2-7; the D gene is possibly TRBD2 (8 bases). V dropped 6 bases and J dropped 7 bases, with 22 bases sitting between them. Germline CDR1 and CDR2: DFQATT and SNEGSKA (reference sequence). The CDR3 is 14 amino acids. The CDR3 DNA sequence: TGCAGTGCACGACAGGGACTAGAAGTAGGAGAGCAGTACTTC. It codes for CSARQGLEVGEQYF.

This rearrangement joins TRBV15 to TRBJ2-5; 7 bases line up with TRBD1. V dropped 3 bases and J dropped 1; count of bases not matched to a gene: 5. The germline V gene has CDR1 LNHNV and CDR2 YYDKDF (reference sequence). The CDR3 totals 15 residues. CDR3 coding DNA: TGTGCCACCAGCAGGTCGGACAGGTCCCAAGAGACCCAGTACTTC. The encoded protein is CATSRSDRSQETQYF. Complete variable domain (other parts from reference TRBV15 and TRBJ2-5): DAMVIQNPRYQVTQFGKPVTLSCSQTLNHNVMYWYQQKSSQAPKLLFHYYDKDFNNEADTPDNFQSRRPNTSFCFLDIRSPGLGDTAMYLCATSRSDRSQETQYFGPGTRLLVL.

The chain employs TRBV16 and TRBJ1-2, with a possible D match to TRBD1 (5 bases). Germline V gives CDR1 KGHSY, CDR2 FQNENV. The CDR3 is 13 amino acids. Trimming took off 4 bases at V and 4 bases at J, with 10 bases between the two ends. The CDR3 sequence is CASSLTDSYGYTF. The CDR3 nucleotides read TGTGCCAGCAGCCTGACCGACAGCTATGGCTACACCTTC.

This clonotype was detected ten times or more. The J gene is TRBJ2-7, the V gene TRBV6-5; 12 nucleotides agree with TRBD2. This CDR3 comprises 16 residues. Germline trimming cut 6 bases from V and 2 bases from J; bases unmatched to any gene: 8. Germline lookup yields CDR1 MNHEY and CDR2 SVGAGI. The CDR3 nucleotides read TGTGCCAGCAGGGAGGGACGACTAGCGGGAGCCTACGAGCAGTACTTC. Translation: CASREGRLAGAYEQYF.

Only a few counts were recorded for this clonotype. This sequence joins TRBV27 and TRBJ2-2; no clear D. The CDR3 runs 16 residues. Trimming removed 6 bases at V and 1 base at J, with 15 bases between. Germline V gene sequence: CDR1 MNHEY, CDR2 SMNVEV (reference sequence). CDR3 residues: CASSSTPMMNTGELFF. The CDR3 region has the DNA TGTGCCAGCAGCAGCACCCCAATGATGAACACCGGGGAGCTGTTTTTT.

The rearrangement uses TRBV20-1 and TRBJ2-1, with 8 bases identical to TRBD1. Germline V gene lookup returns CDR1 DFQATT and CDR2 SNEGSKA (reference sequence). This CDR3 contains 16 residues. The trim removed 0 bases at V and 0 bases at J, leaving 4 bases unmatched. For the CDR3, the DNA is TGCAGTGCTAGAGATCAGGGGGCTGGCTCCTACAATGAGCAGTTCTTC. This gives the protein CSARDQGAGSYNEQFF.

The chain employs TRBV10-3 and TRBJ1-6; perhaps TRBD1 as D (5 bases). The CDR3 is 13 amino acids. Germline V gene data show CDR1 as ENHRY and CDR2 as SYGVKD. V lost 8 bases, J lost 6 bases, and 11 bases lay in between. The CDR3 here is CAISPGPNSPLHF. The CDR3 DNA reads as TGTGCCATCTCACCGGGGCCTAATTCACCCCTCCACTTT.

This clonotype has at least ten counts. The genes are TRBV7-9 and TRBJ2-1; 11 bases fit TRBD2. Germline V gene lookup returns CDR1 SEHNR and CDR2 FQNEAQ (reference sequence). The J segment lost 8 bases and the V segment lost 4 bases, leaving 10 bases of the junction unmatched. This CDR3 comprises 16 residues. The CDR3, as DNA: TGTGCCAGCAGCTCCAGACTAGCGGGAATTGGGGATGAGCAGTTCTTC. Its protein product is CASSSRLAGIGDEQFF. Drawing the rest from reference TRBV7-9 and TRBJ2-1, the complete variable domain is DTGVSQNPRHKITKRGQNVTFRCDPISEHNRLYWYRQTLGQGPEFLTYFQNEAQLEKSRLLSDRFSAERPKGSFSTLEIQRTEQGDSAMYLCASSSRLAGIGDEQFFGPGTRLTVL.

The V and J genes are TRBV7-3 and TRBJ1-2, with D possibly being TRBD1 (5 bases). Germline CDR1 and CDR2: SGHTA and FQGTGA. CDR3 length: 14 residues. The ends were cut back, 1 base at V and 7 bases at J, with 13 bases in the middle. The CDR3, as DNA: TGTGCCAGCAGCTTAATGGGCCAGGGTAGTGGCTACACCTTC. As protein: CASSLMGQGSGYTF.

This clonotype appeared a few times. The DNA for the CDR3 is TGTGCCTGGAGTGGCCAGACAGTCACTGAAGCTTTCTTT. Its protein is CAWSGQTVTEAFF. V gene TRBV30 combines with J gene TRBJ1-1; a possible D gene is TRBD1 (5 bases). V was shortened by 1 base and J by 4 bases, with 10 bases between the two germline ends. Germline V gives CDR1 GTSNPN, CDR2 SVGIG (reference sequence). This CDR3 is built from 13 residues.